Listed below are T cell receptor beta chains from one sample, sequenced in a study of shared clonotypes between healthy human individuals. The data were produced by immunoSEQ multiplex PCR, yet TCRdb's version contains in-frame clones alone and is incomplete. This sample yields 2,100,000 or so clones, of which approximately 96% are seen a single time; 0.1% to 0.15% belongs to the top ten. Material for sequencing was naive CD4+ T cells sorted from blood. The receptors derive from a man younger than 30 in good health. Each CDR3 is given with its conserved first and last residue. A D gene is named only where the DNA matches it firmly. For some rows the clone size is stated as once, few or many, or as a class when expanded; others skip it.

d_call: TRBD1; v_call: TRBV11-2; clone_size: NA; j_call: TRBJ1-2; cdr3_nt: TGTGCCAGCAGCTTAACAGGGGATAACTATGGTTACACCTTC; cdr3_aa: CASSLTGDNYGYTF
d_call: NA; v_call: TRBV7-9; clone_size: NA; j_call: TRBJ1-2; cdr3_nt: TGTGCCAGCACCATCGGGACGTTCGGTGGCTACACCTTC; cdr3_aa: CASTIGTFGGYTF
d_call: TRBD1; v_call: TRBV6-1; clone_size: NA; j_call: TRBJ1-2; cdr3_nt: TGTGCCACCCTCGGGACAGGGGCCTTCTATGGCTACACCTTC; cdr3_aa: CATLGTGAFYGYTF
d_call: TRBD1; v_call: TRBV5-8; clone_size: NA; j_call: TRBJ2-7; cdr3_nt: TGTGCCAGCAGCGGGGGACAGCCCTTAACTCAGTACTTC; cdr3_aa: CASSGGQPLTQYF
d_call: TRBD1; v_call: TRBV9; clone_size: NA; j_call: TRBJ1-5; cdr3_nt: TGTGCCAGCAGCGTAGGAGGACAGGGTGGCCAGCCCCAGCATTTT; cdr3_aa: CASSVGGQGGQPQHF
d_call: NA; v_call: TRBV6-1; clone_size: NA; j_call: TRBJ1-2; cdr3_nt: TGTGCCAGCAGTTATGGATACTATGGCTACACCTTC; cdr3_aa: CASSYGYYGYTF
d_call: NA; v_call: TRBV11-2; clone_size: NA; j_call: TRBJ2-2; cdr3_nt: TGTGCCAGCAGCACACGACAGAGGAACACCGGGGAGCTGTTTTTT; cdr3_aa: CASSTRQRNTGELFF
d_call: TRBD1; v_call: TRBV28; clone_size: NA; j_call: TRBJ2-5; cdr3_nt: TGTGCCAGCAGTTTCCCGACAGGGTCCTCGGAGACCCAGTACTTC; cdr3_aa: CASSFPTGSSETQYF
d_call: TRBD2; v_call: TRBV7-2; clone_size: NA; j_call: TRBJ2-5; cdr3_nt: TGTGCCAGCAGCTCGGGGGGACTAGCGGGAGGGCCGGGAGAGACCCAGTACTTC; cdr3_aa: CASSSGGLAGGPGETQYF
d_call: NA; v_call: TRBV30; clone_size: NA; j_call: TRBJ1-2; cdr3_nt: TGTGCCTGGAGTGGTCTGGGGCCCCTTCCTAACTATGGCTACACCTTC; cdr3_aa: CAWSGLGPLPNYGYTF
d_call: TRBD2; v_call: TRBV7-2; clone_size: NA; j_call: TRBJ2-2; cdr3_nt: TGTGCCAGCAGCCTATGGACTAGCGGGCGTGCGAGCACCGGGGAGCTGTTTTTT; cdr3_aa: CASSLWTSGRASTGELFF
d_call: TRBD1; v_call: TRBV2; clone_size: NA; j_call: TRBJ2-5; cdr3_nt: TGTGCCAGCAGTGAGAACGGACAGGTTCGAGAGACCCAGTACTTC; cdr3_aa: CASSENGQVRETQYF
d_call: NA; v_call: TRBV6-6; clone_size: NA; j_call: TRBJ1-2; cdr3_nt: TGTGCCAGCAGTTACGCTGCTGGCTATGGCTACACCTTC; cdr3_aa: CASSYAAGYGYTF
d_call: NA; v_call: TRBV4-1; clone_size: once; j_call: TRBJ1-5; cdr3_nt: TGCGCCAGCAGCCAAGAAGTTTGGGTCGGCAATCAGCCCCAGCATTTT; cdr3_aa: CASSQEVWVGNQPQHF
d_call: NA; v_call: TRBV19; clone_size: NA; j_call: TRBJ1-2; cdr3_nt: TGTGCCAGTAGTACCACAGGGCAATCTAACTATGGCTACACCTTC; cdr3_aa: CASSTTGQSNYGYTF
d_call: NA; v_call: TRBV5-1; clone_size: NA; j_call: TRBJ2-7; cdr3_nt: TGCGCCAGCAGCTTGGTAAGGGAGGACGAGCAGTACTTC; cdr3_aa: CASSLVREDEQYF
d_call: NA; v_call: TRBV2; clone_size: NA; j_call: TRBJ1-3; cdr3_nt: TGTGCCAGCAGAGAGCGGGAAGGTCGAAACACCATATATTTT; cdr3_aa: CASREREGRNTIYF
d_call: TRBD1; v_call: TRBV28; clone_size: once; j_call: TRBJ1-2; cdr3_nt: TGTGCCAGCCCAAACTCAGGGCAGGGGGCTAGGGGCTACACCTTC; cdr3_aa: CASPNSGQGARGYTF
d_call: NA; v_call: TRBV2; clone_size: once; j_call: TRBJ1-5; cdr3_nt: TGTGCCAGCAGTGGCTCCGGAGATCAGCCCCAGCATTTT; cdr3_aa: CASSGSGDQPQHF
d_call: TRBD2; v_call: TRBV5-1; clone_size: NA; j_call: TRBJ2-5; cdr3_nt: TGCGCCAGCAGCGGCGGACTAGCCGCGCAGACCCAGTACTTC; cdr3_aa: CASSGGLAAQTQYF
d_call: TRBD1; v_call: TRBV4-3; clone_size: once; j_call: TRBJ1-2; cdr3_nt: TGCGCCAGCAGCCAAGTCGGGGACAGCAGTAACTATGGCTACACCTTC; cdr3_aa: CASSQVGDSSNYGYTF
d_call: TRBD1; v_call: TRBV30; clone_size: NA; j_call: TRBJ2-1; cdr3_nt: TGTGCCTGGGGACAGGGCGGCTACAATGAGCAGTTCTTC; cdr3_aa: CAWGQGGYNEQFF
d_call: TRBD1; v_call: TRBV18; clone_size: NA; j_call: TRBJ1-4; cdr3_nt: TGTGCCAGCTCACGTATTCCGGGACAGGGACGAGAAAAACTGTTTTTT; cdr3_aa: CASSRIPGQGREKLFF
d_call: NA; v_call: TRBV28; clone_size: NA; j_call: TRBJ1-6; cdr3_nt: TGTGCCAGCAGTCCTGGAACCAAATCACCCCTCCACTTT; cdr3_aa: CASSPGTKSPLHF
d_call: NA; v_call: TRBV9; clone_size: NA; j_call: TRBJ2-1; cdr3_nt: TGTGCCAGCAGCCGGGACGACAATGAGCAGTTCTTC; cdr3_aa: CASSRDDNEQFF
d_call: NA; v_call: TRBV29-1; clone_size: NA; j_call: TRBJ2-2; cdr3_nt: TGCAGCGGGAAAAATCTGGGAGAGCTGTTTTTT; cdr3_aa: CSGKNLGELFF
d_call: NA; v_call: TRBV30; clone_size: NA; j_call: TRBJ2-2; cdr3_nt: TGTGCCTGGAGTGCCCTCGACCCGAACACCGGGGAGCTGTTTTTT; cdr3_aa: CAWSALDPNTGELFF
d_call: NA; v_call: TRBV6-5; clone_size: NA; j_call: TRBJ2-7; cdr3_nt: TGTGCCAGCTGGTCGGGGGCGGGCGAGCAGTACTTC; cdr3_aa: CASWSGAGEQYF
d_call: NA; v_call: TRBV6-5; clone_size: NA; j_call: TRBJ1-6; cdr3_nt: TGTGCCAGCAGTTACATGGATCGGGGGAATTCACCCCTCCACTTT; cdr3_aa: CASSYMDRGNSPLHF
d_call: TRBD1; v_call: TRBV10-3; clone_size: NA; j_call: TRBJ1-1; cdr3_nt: TGTGCCATCAGCCAGGGGGGTACTGAAGCTTTCTTT; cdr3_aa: CAISQGGTEAFF
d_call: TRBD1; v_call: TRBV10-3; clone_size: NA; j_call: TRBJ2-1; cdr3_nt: TGTGCCATCACCACGACAGGGAGTCGGCAGTTCTTC; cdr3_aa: CAITTTGSRQFF
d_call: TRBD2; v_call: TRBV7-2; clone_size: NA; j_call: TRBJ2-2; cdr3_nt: TGTGCCAGCAGCTTAGTCGAGGTGGGAGGGACCGGGGAGCTGTTTTTT; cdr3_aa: CASSLVEVGGTGELFF
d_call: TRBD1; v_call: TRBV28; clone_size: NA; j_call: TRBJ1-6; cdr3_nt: TGTGCCAGCATTCGGGGACAGCGGAATTCACCCCTCCACTTT; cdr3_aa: CASIRGQRNSPLHF
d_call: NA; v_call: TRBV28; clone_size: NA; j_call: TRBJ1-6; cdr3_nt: TGTGCCAGCAGTTTAGGGCAGGATAATTCACCCCTCCACTTT; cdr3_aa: CASSLGQDNSPLHF
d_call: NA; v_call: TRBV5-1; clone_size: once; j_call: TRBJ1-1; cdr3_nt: TGCGCCAGCAGCTTGGGCCCGGTGTCTGAAGCTTTCTTT; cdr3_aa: CASSLGPVSEAFF
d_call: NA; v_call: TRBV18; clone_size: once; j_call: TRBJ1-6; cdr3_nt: TGTGCCAGCTCACCAGCCGAAGGCGGGATCTCACCCCTCCACTTT; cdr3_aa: CASSPAEGGISPLHF
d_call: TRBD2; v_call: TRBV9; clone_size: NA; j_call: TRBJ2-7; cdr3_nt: TGTGCCAGCAGCGTCGGGCTAGCGGGAACCGACGAGCAGTACTTC; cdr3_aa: CASSVGLAGTDEQYF
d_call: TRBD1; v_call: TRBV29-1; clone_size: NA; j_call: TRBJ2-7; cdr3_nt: TGCAGCGCCAAACAGGGGGGCGAGCAGTACTTC; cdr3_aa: CSAKQGGEQYF
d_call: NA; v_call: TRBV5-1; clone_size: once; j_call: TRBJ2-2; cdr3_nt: TGCGCCAGCAGCTCGGTCGACACCGGGGAGCTGTTTTTT; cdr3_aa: CASSSVDTGELFF
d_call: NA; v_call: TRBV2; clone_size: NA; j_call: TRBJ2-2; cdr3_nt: TGTGCCAGCAGGAATGGGGGGATTAACACCGGGGAGCTGTTTTTT; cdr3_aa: CASRNGGINTGELFF
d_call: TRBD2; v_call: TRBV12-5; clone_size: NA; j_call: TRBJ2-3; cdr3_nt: TGTGCTAGTGGCCGACTAGCGGAGACGCAGTATTTT; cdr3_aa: CASGRLAETQYF
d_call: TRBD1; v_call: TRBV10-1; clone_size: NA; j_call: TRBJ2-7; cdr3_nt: TGCGCCAGCAGTGAAGGACAGGCGAACTACGAGCAGTACTTC; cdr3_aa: CASSEGQANYEQYF
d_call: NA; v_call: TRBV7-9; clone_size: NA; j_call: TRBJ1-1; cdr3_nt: TGTGCCAGCAGCTTATCAGCGGGGATGAACACTGAAGCTTTCTTT; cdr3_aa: CASSLSAGMNTEAFF
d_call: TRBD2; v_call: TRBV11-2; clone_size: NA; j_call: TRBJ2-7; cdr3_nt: TGTGCCAGCGCCCATGCGGGAGGCTACGAGCAGTACTTC; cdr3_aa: CASAHAGGYEQYF
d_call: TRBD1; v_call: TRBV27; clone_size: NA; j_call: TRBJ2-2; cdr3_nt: TGTGCCAGCAGTCTGGACAGGGGTTGGACCGGGGAGCTGTTTTTT; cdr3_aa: CASSLDRGWTGELFF
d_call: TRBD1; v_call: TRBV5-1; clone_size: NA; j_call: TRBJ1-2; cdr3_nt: TGCGCCAGCAGCCCCGGCCGGCGACAGGGGGCGGGGGCTAACTATGGCTACACCTTC; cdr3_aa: CASSPGRRQGAGANYGYTF
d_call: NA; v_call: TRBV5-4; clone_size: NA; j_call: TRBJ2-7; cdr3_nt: TGTGCCAGCAGCTCCACGCGAGGGTTCTACGAGCAGTACTTC; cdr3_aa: CASSSTRGFYEQYF
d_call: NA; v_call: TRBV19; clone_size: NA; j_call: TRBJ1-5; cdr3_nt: TGTGCCAGTAGTATAACCAGGGGCGCAAAGTCTGTTCAGCCCCAGCATTTT; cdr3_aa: CASSITRGAKSVQPQHF
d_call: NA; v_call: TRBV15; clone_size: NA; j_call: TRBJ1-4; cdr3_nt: TGTGCCACCAGCAGAGGAGGACAGACTAATGAAAAACTGTTTTTT; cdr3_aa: CATSRGGQTNEKLFF
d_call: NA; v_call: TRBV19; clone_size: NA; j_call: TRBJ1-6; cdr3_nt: TGTGCCAGTAGTACAGATTATTCGAGTTCACCCCTCCACTTT; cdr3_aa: CASSTDYSSSPLHF
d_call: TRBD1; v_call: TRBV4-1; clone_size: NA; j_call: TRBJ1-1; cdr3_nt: TGCGCCAGCAGCCAAGCCGGGACAGGGTTGAACACTGAAGCTTTCTTT; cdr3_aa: CASSQAGTGLNTEAFF
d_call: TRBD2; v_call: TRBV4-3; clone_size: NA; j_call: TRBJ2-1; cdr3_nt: TGCGCCAGCAGCCAAGAGACTAGCGGGAGCCCATTACACAATGAGCAGTTCTTC; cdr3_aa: CASSQETSGSPLHNEQFF
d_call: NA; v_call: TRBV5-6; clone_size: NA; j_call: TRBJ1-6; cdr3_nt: TGTGCCAGCAGCCCATCATTCGGGCCTGGGCCCCCCCTCCACTTT; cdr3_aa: CASSPSFGPGPPLHF
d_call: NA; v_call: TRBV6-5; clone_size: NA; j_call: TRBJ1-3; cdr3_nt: TGTGCCAGCAGCCGTGGGGCAGGGGCAGGAAACACCATATATTTT; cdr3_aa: CASSRGAGAGNTIYF
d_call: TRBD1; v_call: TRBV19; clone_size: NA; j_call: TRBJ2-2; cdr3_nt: TGTGCCACCGACAGGGTGATCGGGGAGCTGTTTTTT; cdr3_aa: CATDRVIGELFF
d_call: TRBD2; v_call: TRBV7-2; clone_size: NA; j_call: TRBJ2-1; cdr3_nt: TGTGCCAGCATACCTAGCGGGAGTAGCAATGAGCAGTTCTTC; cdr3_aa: CASIPSGSSNEQFF
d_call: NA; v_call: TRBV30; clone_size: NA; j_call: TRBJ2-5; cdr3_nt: TGTGCCTGGAGTCGAAATAGCGGAGAGACCCAGTACTTC; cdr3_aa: CAWSRNSGETQYF
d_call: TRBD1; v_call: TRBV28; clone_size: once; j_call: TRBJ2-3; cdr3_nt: TGTGCCAGCAGTAACCGGGACAGGAAAAGCACAGATACGCAGTATTTT; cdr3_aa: CASSNRDRKSTDTQYF